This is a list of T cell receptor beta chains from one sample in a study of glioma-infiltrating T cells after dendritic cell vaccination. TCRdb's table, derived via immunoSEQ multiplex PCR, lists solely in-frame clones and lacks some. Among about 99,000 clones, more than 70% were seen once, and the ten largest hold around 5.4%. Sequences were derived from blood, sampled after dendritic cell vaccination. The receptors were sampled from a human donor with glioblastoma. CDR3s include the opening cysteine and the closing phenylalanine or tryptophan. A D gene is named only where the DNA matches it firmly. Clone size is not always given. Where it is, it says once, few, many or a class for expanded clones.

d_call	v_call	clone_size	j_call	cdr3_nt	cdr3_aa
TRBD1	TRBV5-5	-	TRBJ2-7	TGTGCCAGCAGCTTGATGGGACAGCCCTACGAGCAGTACTTC	CASSLMGQPYEQYF
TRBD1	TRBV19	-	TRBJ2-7	TGTGCCAGTAGTACAGCCGCCAGGGGGACCTACGAGCAGTACTTC	CASSTAARGTYEQYF
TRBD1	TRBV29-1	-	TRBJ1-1	TGCAGCGTTGTGGAGGGGGCGCGCGGTGAAGCTTTCTTT	CSVVEGARGEAFF
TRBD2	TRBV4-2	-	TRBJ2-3	TGTGCCAGCAGCCAAGGCAATAGCGGGGGAACAGATACGCAGTATTTT	CASSQGNSGGTDTQYF
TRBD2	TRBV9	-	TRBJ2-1	TGTGCCAGCAGCCCACGGGCCGGGACTAGCGGGAACTACAATGAGCAGTTCTTC	CASSPRAGTSGNYNEQFF
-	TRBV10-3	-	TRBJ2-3	TGTGCCATCAGTGAGATCGGCAGGGATCGCACAGATACGCAGTATTTT	CAISEIGRDRTDTQYF
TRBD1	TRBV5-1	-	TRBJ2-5	TGCGCCAGCAGCTTGGCGGGACAGGGGATCCAAGAGACCCAGTACTTC	CASSLAGQGIQETQYF
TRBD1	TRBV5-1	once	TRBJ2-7	TGCGCCAGCAGCTCCGCAATGGGACAGCCAAGGTACGAGCAGTACTTC	CASSSAMGQPRYEQYF
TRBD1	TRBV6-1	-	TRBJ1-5	TGTGCCAGCACCGGGACAGTAAATCAGCCCCAGCATTTT	CASTGTVNQPQHF
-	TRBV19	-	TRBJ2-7	TGTGCCAGTAGTATTTCGCGTTTCTACGAGCAGTACTTC	CASSISRFYEQYF
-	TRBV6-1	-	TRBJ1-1	TGTGCCAGCAGTGAAGAGTGGCTATCCCGCGGAGCTTTCTTT	CASSEEWLSRGAFF
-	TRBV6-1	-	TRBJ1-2	TGTGCCAGCAGTGAATATGGGGACATCGCGTCCACCTTC	CASSEYGDIASTF
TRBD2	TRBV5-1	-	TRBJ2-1	TGCGCCAGCGGGGGGGGACTAGCGGAGTACAATGAGCAGTTCTTC	CASGGGLAEYNEQFF
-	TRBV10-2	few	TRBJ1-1	TGCGCCAGCAGGAGGACTCGGACCACTGAAGCTTTCTTT	CASRRTRTTEAFF
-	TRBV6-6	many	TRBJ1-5	TGTGCCAGCAGTTACATGACAGAACTGACGAAGCCCCAGCATTTT	CASSYMTELTKPQHF
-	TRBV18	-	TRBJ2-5	TGTGCCAGCTCTCCCCGACAGGTAGAGACCCAGTACTTC	CASSPRQVETQYF
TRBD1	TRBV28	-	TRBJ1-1	TGTGCCAGCAAAGCCGGGACAGTCACAAACACTGAAGCTTTCTTT	CASKAGTVTNTEAFF
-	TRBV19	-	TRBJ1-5	TGTGCCAGCAGGGGTCGGGCTGATCAGCCCCAGCATTTT	CASRGRADQPQHF
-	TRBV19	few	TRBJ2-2	TGTGCCAGTAGCGGACACGCGAACACCGGGGAGCTGTTTTTT	CASSGHANTGELFF
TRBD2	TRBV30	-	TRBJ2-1	TGTGCCTGGAGTGGAGGTAGCGGGGGAAACAATGAGCAGTTCTTC	CAWSGGSGGNNEQFF
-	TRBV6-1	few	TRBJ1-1	TGTGCCAGCAGGGGACATCCTCCCTCGAACACTGAAGCTTTCTTT	CASRGHPPSNTEAFF
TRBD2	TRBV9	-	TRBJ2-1	TGTGCCAGCAGCTCGGGACTAGCTCATGAGCAGTTCTTC	CASSSGLAHEQFF
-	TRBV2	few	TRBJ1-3	TGTGCCAGCAGTGATAGTCTGAACTCTGGAAACACCATATATTTT	CASSDSLNSGNTIYF
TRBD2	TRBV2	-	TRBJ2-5	TGTGCCAGCAGTGCCCGTCCGGGACTAGGTTCGGAGACCCAGTACTTC	CASSARPGLGSETQYF
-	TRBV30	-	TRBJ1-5	TGTGCCTGGAGTCCGATCGGGACTATCAATCAGCCCCAGCATTTT	CAWSPIGTINQPQHF
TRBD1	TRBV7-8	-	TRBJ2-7	TGTGCCAGCAGCCGAAGACAGGGTGTTGACGAGCAGTACTTC	CASSRRQGVDEQYF
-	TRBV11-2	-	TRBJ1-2	TGTGCCAGCAGCTCGACAGTAAACTATGGCTACACCTTC	CASSSTVNYGYTF
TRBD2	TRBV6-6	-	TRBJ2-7	TGTGCCAGCGGCCTGACTAGCGGGATTTACGAGCAGTACTTC	CASGLTSGIYEQYF
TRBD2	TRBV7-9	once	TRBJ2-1	TGTGCCAGCAGTCGACGGGGGGGTGAGCAGTTCTTC	CASSRRGGEQFF
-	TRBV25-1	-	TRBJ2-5	TGTGCCAGCAGTGAATTTGGGGCGAGAGCAGAGACCCAGTACTTC	CASSEFGARAETQYF
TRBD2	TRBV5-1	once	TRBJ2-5	TGCGCCAGCAGCTTAAGCGGGGGGCAAGAGACCCAGTACTTC	CASSLSGGQETQYF
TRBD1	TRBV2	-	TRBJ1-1	TGTGCCAGCAGTGAAGCGCTATGGGACAGGGAAGCTTTCTTT	CASSEALWDREAFF
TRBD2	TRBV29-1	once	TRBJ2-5	TGCAGCGGGGGACTAAATGGGGAGACCCAGTACTTC	CSGGLNGETQYF
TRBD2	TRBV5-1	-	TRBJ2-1	TGCGCCAGCCGGGGGGGTGACCTAAACAATGAGCAGTTCTTC	CASRGGDLNNEQFF
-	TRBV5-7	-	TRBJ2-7	TGTGCCAGCAGCTTGTGCCTGGGGGGGCCCTACGAGCAGTACTTC	CASSLCLGGPYEQYF
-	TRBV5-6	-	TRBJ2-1	TGTGCCAGCAGCTTATCGCAGGGTTGGGCTAGTTGGAATGAGCAGTTCTTC	CASSLSQGWASWNEQFF
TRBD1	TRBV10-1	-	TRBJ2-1	TGCGCCAGCAGCCGTACAGGGGCCTACAATGAGCAGTTCTTC	CASSRTGAYNEQFF
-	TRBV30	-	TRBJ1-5	TGTGCCTGGAGTTCGACTCGCAATCAGCCCCAGCATTTT	CAWSSTRNQPQHF
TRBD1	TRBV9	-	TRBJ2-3	TGTGCCAGCAGCCGTTATACAGGGGGCAAGACAGATACGCAGTATTTT	CASSRYTGGKTDTQYF
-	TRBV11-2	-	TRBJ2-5	TGTGCCAGCAGCTTCGGCTCTCGGGAAGTTGAGACCCAGTACTTC	CASSFGSREVETQYF
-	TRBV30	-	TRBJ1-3	TGTGCCTGGAGAAAACACTCTGGAAACACCATATATTTT	CAWRKHSGNTIYF
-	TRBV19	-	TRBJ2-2	TGTGCCAGTAGTCCCATGGCAGGGGTGGGGACCGGGGAGCTGTTTTTT	CASSPMAGVGTGELFF
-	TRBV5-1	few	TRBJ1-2	TGCGCCAGCAGCCCGGACATTGTCTCCGGCTACACCTTC	CASSPDIVSGYTF
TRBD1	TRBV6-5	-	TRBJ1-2	TGTGCCAGCGCCCGGACAGGGGTTGGTTATGGCTACACCTTC	CASARTGVGYGYTF